This TCR beta chain was recovered during a study of blood T cell repertoires in COVID-19. Study overall: Specimens from acute and convalescent COVID-19 originated in the United States, Italy and Spain. Sources were T cells, B-cell-depleted T cells, or PBMCs; the material itself was cDNA or gDNA.

J gave up 5 bases and V 4 bases, and 7 bases lay outside the gene matches. The CDR3 contains 15 residues. Germline CDR1 LGHDT, CDR2 YNNKEL (reference sequence). Produced via immunoSEQ multiplex PCR; TCRdb's table is partial and in-frame only. The repertoire holds approximately 140,000 clones, with roughly four fifths as singletons. V gene TRBV3-1 (or the pseudogene TRBV3-2) combines with J gene TRBJ2-5; 10 bases match TRBD1. Sequenced sample: peripheral blood. The source of this sequence is a human donor with acute or convalescent COVID-19. The donor label of this sample is uncertain. The CDR3 DNA is TGTGCCAGCAGCCTCAGGACAGGGGGGAGGGAGACCCAGTACTTC. It codes for CASSLRTGGRETQYF.